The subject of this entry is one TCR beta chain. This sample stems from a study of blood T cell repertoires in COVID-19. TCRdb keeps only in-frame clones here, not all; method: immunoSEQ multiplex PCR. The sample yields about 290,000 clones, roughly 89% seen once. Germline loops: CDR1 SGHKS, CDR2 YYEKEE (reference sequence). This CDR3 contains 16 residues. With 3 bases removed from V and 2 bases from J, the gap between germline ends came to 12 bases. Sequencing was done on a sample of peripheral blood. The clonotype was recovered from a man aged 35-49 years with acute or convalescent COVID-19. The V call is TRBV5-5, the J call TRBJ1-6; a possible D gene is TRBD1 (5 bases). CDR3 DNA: TGTGCCAGCAGCTCGGGGGGGGACCCCTATAATTCACCCCTCCACTTT. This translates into CASSSGGDPYNSPLHF.